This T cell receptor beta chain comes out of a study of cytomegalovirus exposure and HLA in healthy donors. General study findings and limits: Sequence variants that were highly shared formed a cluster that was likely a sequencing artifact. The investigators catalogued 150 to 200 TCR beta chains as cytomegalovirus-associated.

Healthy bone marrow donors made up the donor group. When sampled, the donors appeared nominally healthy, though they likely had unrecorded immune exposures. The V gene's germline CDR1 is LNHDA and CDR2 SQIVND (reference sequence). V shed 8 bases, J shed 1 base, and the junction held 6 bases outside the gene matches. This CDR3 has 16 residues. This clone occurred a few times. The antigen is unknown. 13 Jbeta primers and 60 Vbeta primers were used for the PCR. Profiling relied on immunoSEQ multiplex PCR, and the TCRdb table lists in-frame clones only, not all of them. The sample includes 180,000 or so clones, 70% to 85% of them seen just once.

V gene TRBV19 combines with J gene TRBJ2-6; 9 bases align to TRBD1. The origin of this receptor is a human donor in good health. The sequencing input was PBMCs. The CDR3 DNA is TGTGCCAGTTCCGGGACAGGGATTTCTGGGGCCAACGTCCTGACTTTC. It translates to CASSGTGISGANVLTF.